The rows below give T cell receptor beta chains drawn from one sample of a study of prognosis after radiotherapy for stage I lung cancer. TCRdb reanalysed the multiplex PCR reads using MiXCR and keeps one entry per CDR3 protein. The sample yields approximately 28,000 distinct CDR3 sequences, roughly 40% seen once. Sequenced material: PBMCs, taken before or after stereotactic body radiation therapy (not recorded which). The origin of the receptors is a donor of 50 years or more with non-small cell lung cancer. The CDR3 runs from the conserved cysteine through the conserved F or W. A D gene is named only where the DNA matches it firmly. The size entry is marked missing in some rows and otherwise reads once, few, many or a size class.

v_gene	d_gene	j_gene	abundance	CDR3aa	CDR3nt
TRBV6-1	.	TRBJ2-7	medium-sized	CASSEVGVEQYF	TGTGCCAGCAGTGAAGTGGGGGTCGAGCAGTACTTC
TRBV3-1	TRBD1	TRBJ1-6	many	CASSSRDSNSPLHF	TGTGCCAGCAGCTCACGGGACAGTAATTCACCCCTCCACTTT
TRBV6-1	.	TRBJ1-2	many	CASREMTLVNYGYTF	TGTGCCAGCAGGGAAATGACACTAGTTAACTATGGCTACACCTTC
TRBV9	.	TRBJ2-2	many	CASRDGWNTGELFF	TGTGCCAGCAGGGACGGGTGGAACACCGGGGAGCTGTTTTTT
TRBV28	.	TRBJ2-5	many	CASSTPGESQETQYF	TGTGCCAGCAGTACGCCCGGGGAGAGCCAGGAGACCCAGTACTTC
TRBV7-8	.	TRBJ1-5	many	CASSLGVPRQPQHF	TGTGCCAGCAGCTTAGGGGTGCCCCGGCAGCCCCAGCATTTT
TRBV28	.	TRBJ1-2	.	CASSPSRQDFYGYTF	TGTGCCAGCAGTCCATCGAGACAGGACTTCTATGGCTACACCTTC
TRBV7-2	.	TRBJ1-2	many	CASTPRGVYGYTF	TGTGCCAGCACCCCCCGGGGGGTCTATGGCTACACCTTC
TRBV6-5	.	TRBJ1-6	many	CASSYQRSSYNSPLHF	TGTGCCAGCAGTTACCAACGGAGCTCCTATAATTCACCCCTCCACTTT
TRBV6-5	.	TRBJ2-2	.	CASSYRNRGAGELFF	TGTGCCAGCAGTTACAGGAACCGAGGAGCCGGGGAGCTGTTTTTT
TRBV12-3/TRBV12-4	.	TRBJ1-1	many	CASSRTLGRFGEAFF	TGTGCCAGCAGCCGGACTTTGGGGCGTTTCGGTGAAGCTTTCTTT
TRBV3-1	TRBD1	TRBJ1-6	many	CASSRGKGRGQNSPLHF	TGTGCCAGCAGCCGAGGGAAAGGCAGGGGGCAAAATTCACCCCTCCACTTT
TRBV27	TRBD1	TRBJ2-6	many	CASRPRQGLLHTGANVLTF	TGTGCCAGCAGACCGCGACAGGGTCTTTTACACACTGGGGCCAACGTCCTGACTTTC
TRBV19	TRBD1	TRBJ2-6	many	CASSPRTGIDSGANVLTF	TGTGCCAGTAGTCCCCGGACAGGTATCGACTCTGGGGCCAACGTCCTGACTTTC
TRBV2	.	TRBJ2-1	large	CASSSDRGTYNEQFF	TGTGCCAGCAGTTCCGACCGGGGCACCTACAATGAGCAGTTCTTC
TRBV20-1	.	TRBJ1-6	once	CSAPWGAGYNSPLHF	TGCAGTGCCCCTTGGGGTGCGGGCTACAATTCACCCCTCCACTTT
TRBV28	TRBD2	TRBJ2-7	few	CATKTTGTISVGQYF	TGTGCCACGAAAACCACCGGGACTATCTCTGTTGGGCAGTACTTC
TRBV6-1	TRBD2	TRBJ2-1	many	CASAGTSNYNEQFF	TGTGCCAGCGCCGGGACTAGCAACTACAATGAGCAGTTCTTC
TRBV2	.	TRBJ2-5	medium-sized	CASKNQGSQGTQYF	TGTGCCAGCAAGAACCAGGGTTCCCAGGGGACCCAGTACTTC
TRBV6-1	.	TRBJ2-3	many	CASSEQGISRDTQYF	TGTGCCAGCAGTGAACAGGGGATCTCAAGGGATACGCAGTATTTT
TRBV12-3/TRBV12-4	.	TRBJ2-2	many	CASSSTGPESLGRGTGELFF	TGTGCCAGCAGTTCGACAGGACCAGAGTCCCTCGGGCGTGGCACCGGGGAGCTGTTTTTT
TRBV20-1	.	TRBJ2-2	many	CSARGSIQGRATGELFF	TGCAGTGCTAGAGGTTCAATTCAAGGACGTGCCACCGGGGAGCTGTTTTTT
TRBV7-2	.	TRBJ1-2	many	CASTRGYGYTF	TGTGCCAGCACTCGGGGCTATGGCTACACCTTC
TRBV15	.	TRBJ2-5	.	CATSRCQETKYF	TGTGCCACCAGCAGGTGTCAAGAGACCAAGTACTTC
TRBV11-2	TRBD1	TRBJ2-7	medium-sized	CASSLGLGGHSEQYF	TGTGCCAGCAGCTTAGGTCTAGGGGGCCATAGCGAGCAGTACTTC
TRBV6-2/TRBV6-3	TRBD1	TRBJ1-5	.	CAIMLCPTGSNQPQHF	TGTGCCATCATGTTGTGCCCGACAGGGTCAAACCAGCCCCAGCATTTT
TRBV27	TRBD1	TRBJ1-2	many	CASSLNPSGGGGYTF	TGTGCCAGCAGTTTGAACCCTTCAGGGGGTGGTGGCTACACCTTC
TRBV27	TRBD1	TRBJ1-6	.	CASSPGGDHYNSPLHF	TGTGCCAGCAGCCCAGGGGGGGACCACTATAATTCACCACTCCACTTT
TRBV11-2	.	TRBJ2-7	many	CASSLRGPGSPSYEQYF	TGTGCCAGCAGCCTTAGGGGCCCCGGGTCACCCTCCTACGAGCAGTACTTC
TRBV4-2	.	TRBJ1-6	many	CASSQATNEGSLHF	TGTGCCAGCAGCCAGGCGACGAACGAGGGGTCCCTCCACTTT
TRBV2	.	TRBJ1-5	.	CASSGGVYHPQHF	TGTGCCAGCAGTGGAGGGGTGTATCATCCCCAGCATTTT
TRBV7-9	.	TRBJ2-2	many	CASSFGRELGTGELFF	TGTGCCAGCAGCTTCGGCAGGGAGCTCGGCACCGGGGAGCTGTTTTTT
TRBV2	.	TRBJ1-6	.	CAVGGISYNSPLHF	TGTGCCGTTGGAGGGATATCCTATAATTCGCCCCTCCACTTT
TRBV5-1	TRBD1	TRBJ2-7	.	CASSLFIRDRRSNRPYEQYF	TGCGCCAGCAGCTTGTTTATAAGGGACAGAAGATCCAATAGACCCTACGAGCAGTACTTC
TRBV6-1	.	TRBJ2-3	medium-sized	CASSRGGSSTDTQYF	TGTGCCAGCAGCCGTGGGGGCTCTAGCACAGATACGCAGTATTTT
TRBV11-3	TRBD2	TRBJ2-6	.	CASSGGTSGRAGANVLTF	TGTGCCAGCAGCGGGGGGACTAGCGGGAGGGCAGGGGCCAACGTCCTGACTTTC
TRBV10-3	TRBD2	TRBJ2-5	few	CATRTSGSYQETQYF	TGTGCCACAAGGACTAGCGGGTCGTACCAAGAGACCCAGTACTTC
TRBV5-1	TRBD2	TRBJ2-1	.	CASSPGLAGIGEQFF	TGCGCCAGCAGCCCAGGACTAGCGGGAATAGGTGAGCAGTTCTTC
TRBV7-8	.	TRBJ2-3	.	CASTAPGHPPVDTQYF	TGTGCCAGCACCGCCCCGGGACACCCTCCAGTCGATACGCAGTATTTT
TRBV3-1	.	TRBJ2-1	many	CASSQSGGPYNEQFF	TGTGCCAGCAGCCAATCTGGAGGGCCCTACAATGAGCAGTTCTTC
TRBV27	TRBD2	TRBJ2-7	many	CASMSLAGVSYEQYF	TGTGCCAGCATGAGTCTAGCGGGCGTATCCTACGAGCAGTACTTC
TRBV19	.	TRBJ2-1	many	CASSIRGTHNEQFF	TGTGCCAGTAGTATCCGGGGAACTCACAATGAGCAGTTCTTC
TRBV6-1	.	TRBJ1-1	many	CASRKDRSVGVMNTEAFF	TGTGCCAGCAGAAAAGACAGGAGTGTAGGCGTAATGAACACTGAAGCTTTCTTT
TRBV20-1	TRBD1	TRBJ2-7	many	CSARADRASYEQYF	TGCAGTGCTAGAGCCGACAGGGCGTCCTACGAGCAGTACTTC
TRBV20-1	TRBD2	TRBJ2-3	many	CSARGYLAGRVTDTQYF	TGCAGTGCTAGAGGGTACTTAGCGGGAAGGGTGACAGATACGCAGTATTTT
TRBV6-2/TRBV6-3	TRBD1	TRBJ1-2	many	CASSSRRQGAYGYTF	TGTGCCAGCAGTTCAAGAAGACAGGGGGCGTATGGCTACACCTTC
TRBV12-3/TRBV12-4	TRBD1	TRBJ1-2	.	CASQRGQGDYGYTF	TGTGCCAGCCAACGTGGACAGGGGGACTATGGCTACACCTTC
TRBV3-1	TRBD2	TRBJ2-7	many	CASSEGSGEPYEQYF	TGTGCCAGCAGCGAGGGCAGCGGGGAGCCCTACGAGCAGTACTTC